This TCR beta chain appears in the sequencing data of a study of neurological immune-mediated disorders. Trimming took 7 bases from V and 1 from J, leaving 6 bases between them. Germline V gives CDR1 SQVTM, CDR2 ANQGSEA. CDR3 length: 11 amino acids. There are many counts of this clonotype. Time point in this sample: technical triplicate 2. Using its own MiXCR run on the 5' RACE reads, TCRdb lists one record per CDR3 protein. The sample has under 35,000 distinct CDR3 sequences; roughly 14% are singletons. The clonotype was recovered from a female donor with HTLV-1-associated myelopathy (HAM/TSP). The sequencing input was CD4+ T cells from blood. This sequence joins TRBV29-1 and TRBJ2-3; D gene unclear. CDR3 bases: TGCAGCGATTGCTGCACAGATACGCAGTATTTT. It encodes CSDCCTDTQYF.